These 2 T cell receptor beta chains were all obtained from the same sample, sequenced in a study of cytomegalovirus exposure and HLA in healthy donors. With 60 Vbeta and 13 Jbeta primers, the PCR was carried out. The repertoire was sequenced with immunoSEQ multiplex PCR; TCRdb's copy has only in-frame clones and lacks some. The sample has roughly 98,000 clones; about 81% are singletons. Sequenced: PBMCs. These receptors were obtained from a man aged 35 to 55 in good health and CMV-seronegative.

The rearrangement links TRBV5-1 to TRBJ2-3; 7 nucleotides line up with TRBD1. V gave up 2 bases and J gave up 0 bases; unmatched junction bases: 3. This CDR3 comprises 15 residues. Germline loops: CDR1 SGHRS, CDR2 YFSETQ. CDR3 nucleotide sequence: TGCGCCAGCAGCTTACCGGGACAGAGCACAGATACGCAGTATTTT. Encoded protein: CASSLPGQSTDTQYF.

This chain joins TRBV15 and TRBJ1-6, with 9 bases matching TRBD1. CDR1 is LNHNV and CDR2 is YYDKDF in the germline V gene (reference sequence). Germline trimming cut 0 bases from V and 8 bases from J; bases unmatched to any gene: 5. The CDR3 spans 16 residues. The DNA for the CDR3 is TGTGCCACCAGCAGAGACCCGGGACAGGGTTATTCACCCCTCCACTTT. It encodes CATSRDPGQGYSPLHF.